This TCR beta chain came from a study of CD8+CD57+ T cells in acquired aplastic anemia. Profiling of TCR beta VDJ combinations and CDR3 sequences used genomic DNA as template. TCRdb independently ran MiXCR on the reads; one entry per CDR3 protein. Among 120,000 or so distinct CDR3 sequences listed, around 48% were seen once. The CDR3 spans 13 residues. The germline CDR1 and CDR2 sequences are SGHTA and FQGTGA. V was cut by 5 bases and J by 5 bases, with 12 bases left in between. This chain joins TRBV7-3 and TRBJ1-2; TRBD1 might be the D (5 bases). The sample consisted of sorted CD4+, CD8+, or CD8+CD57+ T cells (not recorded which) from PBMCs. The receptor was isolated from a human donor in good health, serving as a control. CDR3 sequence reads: CASSLRQLYGYTF. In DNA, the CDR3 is TGTGCCAGCAGCCTTCGACAGCTTTATGGCTACACCTTC.